The next 31 T cell receptor beta chains were all read from a single sample in a study of early T cells in non-severe SARS-CoV-2 infection. TCRdb passed the 5' RACE reads through MiXCR, listing each CDR3 protein once. The table shows tens of thousands of distinct CDR3 sequences, with around 4.2% occurring only once. The sequencing input was whole blood. The receptors here all came from an adult who was a healthcare worker with PCR-confirmed SARS-CoV-2 infection or an uninfected control (not recorded which).

This clonotype was seen many times. This rearrangement joins TRBV18 to TRBJ2-3, with D perhaps matching TRBD1 (5 bases). V lost 3 bases, J lost 0 bases, and 10 bases lay in between. Germline assignment: CDR1 KGHSH and CDR2 LQKENI. CDR3 length equals 15 residues. CDR3 coding DNA: TGTGCCAGCTCACCCACAGGAGCTAGCACAGATACGCAGTATTTT. Protein: CASSPTGASTDTQYF.

V and J are TRBV5-1 and TRBJ1-4; TRBD1 might be the D (5 bases). V lost 5 bases and J lost 1, with 18 bases in between. Germline lookup yields CDR1 SGHRS and CDR2 YFSETQ. This CDR3 region has 17 residues. The CDR3 loop reads CASRPIGAHGTNEKLFF. The CDR3, as DNA: TGCGCCAGCAGACCTATAGGGGCTCATGGAACTAATGAAAAACTGTTTTTT.

In this sample, this clonotype turned up a few times. The V and J genes are TRBV12-3 or TRBV12-4 and TRBJ1-2; D unclear. The V end was cut by 1 base, the J end by 4 bases, with 13 bases between. The CDR3 loop spans 15 amino acids. The CDR3 coding sequence is TGTGCCAGCAGTTTAGAGGGTTGGGGTGGCTATGGCTACACCTTC. It is translated as CASSLEGWGGYGYTF.

This clonotype occurred many times. The chain employs TRBV24-1 and TRBJ2-3; D gene ambiguous. The CDR3 spans 14 residues. Trimming stripped 3 bases from V and 4 bases from J, with 10 bases between. Germline V CDR1 and CDR2: KGHDR, SFDVKD. The CDR3, as DNA: TGTGCCACCAGTGATCGACGGACGTCAGATACGCAGTATTTT. This encodes CATSDRRTSDTQYF.

This chain connects TRBV10-3 to TRBJ2-3; 8 nucleotides agree with TRBD2. The CDR3 is made up of 14 amino acids. The trim removed 8 bases at V and 6 bases at J, leaving 10 bases unmatched. Germline assignment: CDR1 ENHRY and CDR2 SYGVKD. CDR3 amino acids: CAIRGLAGQDTQYF. CDR3 bases: TGTGCCATCCGAGGACTAGCAGGCCAGGATACGCAGTATTTT.

This clonotype was counted at least ten times. This chain connects TRBV9 to TRBJ2-2; 10 bases agree with TRBD2. There are 16 residues in the CDR3. V lost 2 bases and J lost 2; bases outside the gene matches: 3. CDR1 and CDR2 (germline): SGDLS, YYNGEE. The CDR3: CASSVSLAGNTGELFF. CDR3 DNA sequence: TGTGCCAGCAGCGTGTCACTAGCGGGAAACACCGGGGAGCTGTTTTTT.

This clonotype was picked up a small number of times. CDR3 DNA sequence: TGTGCCAGCAGTGATAGCGGATACGAGCAGTACTTC. Translated, it gives CASSDSGYEQYF. V is TRBV5-6 and J is TRBJ2-7; D might be TRBD2 (6 bases). Germline V gene sequence: CDR1 SGHDT, CDR2 YYEEEE. This CDR3 is built from 12 residues. The ends were cut back, 5 bases at V and 4 bases at J, with 10 bases in the middle.

This clonotype was observed at least ten times. The V gene is TRBV4-3, the J gene TRBJ2-1; a possible D gene is TRBD2 (5 bases). The CDR3 runs 13 residues. The V end lost 0 bases, the J end lost 8 bases, and 8 bases lay between the germline ends. CDR1 and CDR2 from the germline V gene are LGHNA and YSLEER. The CDR3: CASSQDRADEQFF. The DNA for the CDR3 is TGCGCCAGCAGCCAAGATCGAGCGGATGAGCAGTTCTTC.

The chain uses TRBV20-1 and TRBJ2-2; the match to TRBD2 covers 8 bases. Germline loops: CDR1 DFQATT, CDR2 SNEGSKA (reference sequence). This CDR3 spans 16 amino acids. The V gene end was trimmed by 3 bases and the J gene end by 6 bases; junction bases not matched to a gene: 12. The DNA for the CDR3 is TGCAGTGCTAGTAGTGGGACTAGGACCGAAGCCGGGGAGCTGTTTTTT. Its protein is CSASSGTRTEAGELFF.

This clonotype was recorded at least ten times. The chain carries TRBV7-2 and TRBJ2-1, with a tentative D call TRBD1 (5 bases). There are 12 residues in the CDR3. Trimming cost V 2 bases and J 10 bases, with 9 bases left between them. CDR1 and CDR2 (germline): SGHTA, FQGNSA. Here the CDR3 DNA reads TGTGCCAGCAGCTTACAGGGTGCCGAGCAGTTCTTC. The encoded protein is CASSLQGAEQFF. Looking up the rest from reference TRBV7-2 and TRBJ2-1 gives the full variable domain: GAGVSQSPSNKVTEKGKDVELRCDPISGHTALYWYRQSLGQGLEFLIYFQGNSAPDKSGLPSDRFSAERTGGSVSTLTIQRTQQEDSAVYLCASSLQGAEQFFGPGTRLTVL.

This clonotype was observed at least ten times. The chain couples TRBV6-5 to TRBJ1-6; D not certain. Germline V lookup: CDR1 MNHEY, CDR2 SVGAGI. V shed 6 bases and J shed 7 bases, with 4 bases lying between them. This CDR3 contains 11 residues. CDR3 sequence reads: CASRGNSPLHF. CDR3 in DNA: TGTGCCAGCAGAGGAAATTCACCCCTCCACTTT.

This clonotype came up many times. V usage is TRBV6-6 and J usage is TRBJ2-7, with 8 bases that match TRBD2. V trimming: 0 bases; J trimming: 3 bases; junction bases outside the gene matches: 4. Germline CDR1 is MNHNY and CDR2 is SVGAGI (reference sequence). This CDR3 is built from 15 residues. CDR3 residues: CASSYSTSALYEQYF. The CDR3 nucleotides read TGTGCCAGCAGTTACTCGACTAGCGCCCTCTACGAGCAGTACTTC.

This clonotype was picked up a small number of times. The V and J genes are TRBV6-5 and TRBJ2-3; 10 bases are a match to TRBD1. Per the germline V gene, CDR1 is MNHEY and CDR2 is SVGAGI. V was clipped by 5 bases and J by 4 bases; unmatched bases: 6. The CDR3 is 15 amino acids. CDR3 DNA sequence: TGTGCCAGCAGTACCGGGACAGGGGCCGCAGATACGCAGTATTTT. Amino acid sequence: CASSTGTGAADTQYF.

This clonotype is medium-sized (0.01 to 0.1%). The chain is built from TRBV6-5 and TRBJ1-2; weak D call: TRBD1 (5 bases). Trimming cost V 2 bases and J 6 bases, with 16 bases left between them. CDR1 is MNHEY and CDR2 is SVGAGI in the germline V gene. CDR3 length equals 15 residues. CDR3 nucleotide sequence: TGTGCCAGCAGTTACCCTGGGACGGCCCCAGATGGCTACACCTTC. Translated: CASSYPGTAPDGYTF.

This clonotype was seen at least ten times. This sequence joins TRBV4-3 and TRBJ2-3; the D gene is possibly TRBD2 (5 bases). Germline V gene lookup returns CDR1 LGHNA and CDR2 YSLEER. There are 17 residues in the CDR3. V gave up 0 bases and J gave up 1 base, with 14 bases separating them. CDR3 in DNA: TGCGCCAGCAGCCAAGAGTCCCCGGGGTTGGGCACAGATACGCAGTATTTT. Translating gives CASSQESPGLGTDTQYF.

Many counts were recorded for this clonotype. Germline and junction disagree at one end, which may indicate a read error. The chain carries TRBV7-7 and TRBJ2-1; 7 bases match TRBD1. CDR3 length: 13 amino acids. The germline CDR1 and CDR2 sequences are SSHAT and FNYEAQ (reference sequence). DNA of the CDR3: TGTGCTAGCAGCTCTAACAGGGGAAATGAGCAGTTCTTC. It codes for CASSSNRGNEQFF. Together with reference TRBV7-7 and TRBJ2-1, the CDR3 gives the full variable domain: GAGVSQSPRYKVTKRGQDVTLRCDPISSHATLYWYQQALGQGPEFLTYFNYEAQPDKSGLPSDRFSAERPEGSISTLTIQRTEQRDSAMYRCASSSNRGNEQFFGPGTRLTVL.

The table lists this clonotype with many counts. The chain recombines TRBV20-1 with TRBJ1-2; 9 bases match TRBD1. This CDR3 region has 14 residues. CDR1 and CDR2 (germline): DFQATT, SNEGSKA (reference sequence). V lost 7 bases and J lost 0; bases outside the gene matches: 6. CDR3 region: CSGTGVKANYGYTF. The CDR3 nucleotides are TGCAGTGGGACAGGGGTTAAAGCTAACTATGGCTACACCTTC.

There are many counts of this clonotype. The chain uses TRBV7-2 and TRBJ2-1; no definite D call. Germline V CDR1 and CDR2: SGHTA, FQGNSA. V gave up 5 bases and J gave up 0 bases, with 11 bases separating them. The CDR3 runs 15 residues. In nucleotides, the CDR3 is TGTGCCAGCAGCGCGCGAAGGAGCTCCTACAATGAGCAGTTCTTC. It encodes CASSARRSSYNEQFF.

The chain couples TRBV19 to TRBJ1-1; D remains unclear. Germline CDR1 LNHDA, CDR2 SQIVND (reference sequence). The CDR3 totals 11 residues. Trimming left V 7 bases short and J 1 base short, with 4 bases between. CDR3: CASTQNTEAFF. CDR3 coding DNA: TGTGCCAGTACCCAGAACACTGAAGCTTTCTTT.

The table lists this clonotype with many counts. The gene calls are TRBV5-1 and TRBJ2-3, with a tentative D call TRBD2 (6 bases). V lost 4 bases and J lost 2, with 11 bases in between. CDR3 length: 14 residues. Looked up from germline, CDR1 is SGHRS and CDR2 is YFSETQ. The CDR3 DNA reads as TGCGCCAGCAGCACGGGGGACCTCACAGATACGCAGTATTTT. It encodes CASSTGDLTDTQYF.

This clonotype was seen ten or more times. The CDR3 DNA follows: TGTGCCAGTAGTACGTCGGGACAGGGAGGCTTTCAGCCCCAGCATTTT. Its translation: CASSTSGQGGFQPQHF. V is TRBV19 and J is TRBJ1-5; 9 bases are a match to TRBD1. CDR3 length: 16 amino acids. Germline V lookup: CDR1 LNHDA, CDR2 SQIVND (reference sequence). The junction had 10 bases not matched to a gene; V was cut back by 4 bases and J by 6 bases.

By frequency in the sample, this clonotype is medium-sized. J is TRBJ1-1 and V is TRBV7-2; 9 bases align to TRBD1. The junction had 8 bases not matched to a gene; V was cut back by 5 bases and J by 4 bases. CDR1 SGHTA and CDR2 FQGNSA come from the germline V gene. The CDR3 has 15 residues. The CDR3 reads CASSPRTGESTEAFF. The CDR3 DNA reads TGTGCCAGCAGCCCCCGGACAGGGGAATCCACTGAAGCTTTCTTT. Variable domain in full (rest from reference TRBV7-2 and TRBJ1-1): GAGVSQSPSNKVTEKGKDVELRCDPISGHTALYWYRQSLGQGLEFLIYFQGNSAPDKSGLPSDRFSAERTGGSVSTLTIQRTQQEDSAVYLCASSPRTGESTEAFFGQGTRLTVV.

This chain connects TRBV9 to TRBJ1-3; D is undetermined. The CDR3 has 16 amino acids. Germline V gives CDR1 SGDLS, CDR2 YYNGEE. The ends were cut back, 3 bases at V and 2 bases at J, with 15 bases in the middle. CDR3 loop: CASSATHGVPGNTIYF. The CDR3 DNA sequence: TGTGCCAGCAGCGCTACGCACGGGGTGCCTGGAAACACCATATATTTT.

At least ten counts were recorded for this clonotype. The chain couples TRBV6-1 to TRBJ2-2; D is undetermined. CDR3 length equals 14 residues. Trimming removed 4 bases from V and 1 base from J, with 7 bases in between. Germline assignment: CDR1 MNHNS and CDR2 SASEGT. Written as DNA, the CDR3 is TGTGCCAGCAGTGTATCCGGGAACACCGGGGAGCTGTTTTTT. Protein sequence: CASSVSGNTGELFF.

In this sample, this clonotype turned up many times. V and J are TRBV6-5 and TRBJ2-7, with 9 bases that match TRBD1. CDR3 length: 15 residues. CDR1 is MNHEY, CDR2 SVGAGI, per germline. J gave up 4 bases and V 0 bases, and 4 bases lay outside the gene matches. The CDR3 DNA is TGTGCCAGCAGTTACTCGGGACAGGGTACTTACGAGCAGTACTTC. Translated: CASSYSGQGTYEQYF.

The chain combines TRBV2 with TRBJ2-1; a weak D match, TRBD1 (5 bases). Germline lookup yields CDR1 SNHLY and CDR2 FYNNEI. V lost 5 bases and J 2 bases, leaving 13 bases between the germline ends. There are 15 residues in the CDR3. The DNA of the CDR3 is TGTGCCAGCAGTCGAGGATGGACACCCTACAATGAGCAGTTCTTC. This encodes CASSRGWTPYNEQFF.

This clonotype occurred a few times. The V call is TRBV20-1, the J call TRBJ1-2; the D is unclear. In germline, CDR1 is DFQATT, CDR2 SNEGSKA (reference sequence). CDR3 size: 12 residues. Trimming shortened V by 3 bases and J by 0 bases, and 5 bases separated the two germline ends. CDR3 sequence: CSASRTNYGYTF. In nucleotides, the CDR3 is TGCAGTGCTAGTCGCACTAACTATGGCTACACCTTC.

The chain is built from TRBV5-5 and TRBJ2-1; D uncertain. The CDR3 covers 13 residues. The ends were cut back, 0 bases at V and 12 bases at J, with 13 bases in the middle. CDR1 and CDR2 (germline): SGHKS, YYEKEE (reference sequence). The CDR3 sequence: CASSLAVMERQFF. The CDR3 region has the DNA TGTGCCAGCAGCTTGGCCGTAATGGAGCGGCAGTTCTTC.

This clonotype has ten or more counts. The genes are TRBV2 and TRBJ2-7; 10 positions agree with TRBD1. Germline V gene sequence: CDR1 SNHLY, CDR2 FYNNEI. The V and J ends lost 7 bases and 6 bases, in that order; junction bases with no gene match: 6. The length of the CDR3 is 13 residues. CDR3 residues: CASNSGTGVEQYF. In nucleotides, the CDR3 is TGTGCCAGCAACTCCGGGACAGGGGTCGAGCAGTACTTC.

This clonotype was counted at least ten times. The chain is built from TRBV15 and TRBJ2-3; 12 bases fit TRBD2. The CDR3 length is 19 residues. The V and J ends lost 1 base and 2 bases, in that order; junction bases with no gene match: 10. CDR1 and CDR2 (germline): LNHNV, YYDKDF (reference sequence). The CDR3 reads CATSRARLAGGQDTDTQYF. DNA of the CDR3: TGTGCCACCAGCAGAGCGCGGCTAGCGGGGGGGCAGGACACAGATACGCAGTATTTT.

This clonotype was counted many times. The gene calls are TRBV5-1 and TRBJ2-1; D might be TRBD2 (5 bases). Trimming stripped 0 bases from V and 9 bases from J, with 16 bases between. This CDR3 contains 15 residues. From germline, CDR1 is SGHRS and CDR2 YFSETQ. Here the CDR3 DNA reads TGCGCCAGCAGCTTGGAGAACGGACCAGGAGGTGAGCAGTTCTTC. Translating gives CASSLENGPGGEQFF.